The clone carrying this T cell receptor (beta chain) was picked up one time. What it binds is not known. The entry originates in a study of graft-versus-host responses after intestinal transplantation. Study background: Every one of the recipients received anti-thymocyte globulin induction and afterwards took tacrolimus and steroids for about 3 years. Whole-study results and caveats: Among circulating GvH clones, peak levels were associated with early post-transplant declines in HvG clones. Detection of GvH clones occurred in recipient marrow, and some had their first appearance in ileum or blood. The presence of high graft-versus-host to host-versus-graft clonal ratios in allografts characterized patients with graft-donor T cell macrochimerism.

Germline values: CDR1 SGHTS, CDR2 YDEGEE. This CDR3 region has 13 residues. The V gene end was trimmed by 10 bases and the J gene end by 4 bases; junction bases not matched to a gene: 8. This table comes from immunoSEQ multiplex PCR, and its TCRdb copy is limited to in-frame clones, with some not included. Of about 86,000 clones listed, 88% are singletons. The specimen comprised unstimulated CD4+ T cells sorted from spleen or lymph node cells, sampled before transplant. The chain uses TRBV5-8 and TRBJ2-4; 7 nucleotides line up with TRBD1. This sequence originates from a human donor who was the organ donor for an intestinal transplant. DNA of the CDR3: TGTGCCGACAGGTCAGGGGGTAAAAACATTCAGTACTTC. It translates to CADRSGGKNIQYF. The full variable domain, completed using reference TRBV5-8 and TRBJ2-4, is EAGVTQSPTHLIKTRGQQATLRCSPISGHTSVYWYQQALGLGLQFLLWYDEGEERNRGNFPPRFSGRQFPNYSSELNVNALELEDSALYLCADRSGGKNIQYFGAGTRLSVL.